What follows are 26 T cell receptor beta chains derived from one specimen sequenced in a study of blood T cell repertoires in COVID-19. Clones were sequenced by immunoSEQ multiplex PCR, and TCRdb holds only the in-frame ones, with some missing. Counted here are around 280,000 clones, 87% occurring once; the ten biggest clones make up under 7%. What was sequenced was PBMCs or T cells enriched from blood (not recorded which). The receptors come from a woman aged 40 to 55 who had recovered from COVID-19.

The J gene is TRBJ2-3, the V gene TRBV3-1 (or the pseudogene TRBV3-2), with TRBD2 identical over 7 bases. V shed 3 bases and J 12 bases; nucleotides not matched to a gene: 9. This CDR3 spans 13 amino acids. Germline V gene lookup returns CDR1 LGHDT and CDR2 YNNKEL (reference sequence). The chain's CDR3 is CASSQLGGGGQYF. CDR3 sequence (DNA): TGTGCCAGCAGCCAGCTTGGGGGGGGAGGACAGTATTTT.

The sample holds a few counts of this clone. V is TRBV7-2 and J is TRBJ2-2; D is possibly TRBD2 (5 bases). CDR1 and CDR2 (germline): SGHTA, FQGNSA. This CDR3 has 15 residues. Trimming took 8 bases from V and 2 from J, leaving 15 bases between them. The DNA for the CDR3 is TGTGCCAGCGGGGAAGGAGGCGCCAACACCGGGGAGCTGTTTTTT. This gives the protein CASGEGGANTGELFF.

The gene calls are TRBV2 and TRBJ2-7, with no clear D. Trimming removed 1 base from V and 3 bases from J, with 10 bases in between. The CDR3 has 14 residues. Germline V gene data show CDR1 as SNHLY and CDR2 as FYNNEI. CDR3 region: CASSEGQAFYEQYF. CDR3 coding DNA: TGTGCCAGCAGTGAAGGCCAGGCGTTCTACGAGCAGTACTTC.

In its sample, this clone was seen once. The chain is built from TRBV6-1 and TRBJ2-7, with TRBD1 identical over 9 bases. V shed 1 base and J 3 bases; nucleotides not matched to a gene: 1. The V gene's germline CDR1 is MNHNS and CDR2 SASEGT. The CDR3 has 14 amino acids. The CDR3 DNA reads TGTGCCAGCAGTGAAGAGGGACAGGGCTACGAGCAGTACTTC. It encodes CASSEEGQGYEQYF.

J is TRBJ2-3 and V is TRBV11-2; possible D gene TRBD1, 6 bases. CDR3 length equals 12 residues. V was cut by 5 bases and J by 4 bases, with 7 bases left in between. From germline, CDR1 is SGHAT and CDR2 FQNNGV. The CDR3 is CASSAGADTQYF. CDR3 coding DNA: TGTGCCAGCAGCGCAGGGGCAGATACGCAGTATTTT.

This clone was counted between two and nine times. The chain joins TRBV15 to TRBJ2-1, with 10 bases identical to TRBD2. Unmatched junction bases numbered 6, after V lost 8 bases and J lost 8 bases. This CDR3 comprises 13 residues. Germline V gene sequence: CDR1 LNHNV, CDR2 YYDKDF (reference sequence). In DNA, the CDR3 is TGTGCCACCGGGCTAGCGGGAGATTATGAGCAGTTCTTC. Its protein is CATGLAGDYEQFF.

The chain joins TRBV7-2 to TRBJ1-5; unclear D gene. The V gene lost 1 base and the J gene lost 9 bases, with 13 bases spanning the gap. This CDR3 has 14 amino acids. Germline CDR1 SGHTA, CDR2 FQGNSA. CDR3 sequence reads: CASSLDSLVRPQHF. Written as DNA, the CDR3 is TGTGCCAGCAGCTTAGACTCCTTGGTGCGGCCCCAGCATTTT.

The V call is TRBV5-4, the J call TRBJ1-2, with no clear D. V dropped 6 bases and J dropped 4 bases, with 13 bases sitting between them. The CDR3 extends over 13 amino acids. Germline lookup yields CDR1 SGHNT and CDR2 YYREEE (reference sequence). The CDR3 DNA sequence: TGTGCCAGCAATGGCGGGTTCAGCTATGGCTACACCTTC. Its protein is CASNGGFSYGYTF.

V gene TRBV7-9 combines with J gene TRBJ2-5, with 7 bases aligning to TRBD2. The germline V gene encodes CDR1 SEHNR and CDR2 FQNEAQ (reference sequence). Germline trimming cut 5 bases from V and 5 bases from J; bases unmatched to any gene: 8. The CDR3 is 14 amino acids. CDR3 sequence (DNA): TGTGCCAGCAGCAAGCGGGAACTCGTCGAGACCCAGTACTTC. Its protein is CASSKRELVETQYF.

The V and J genes are TRBV6-1 and TRBJ2-7; TRBD2 matches at 7 bases. With 1 base clipped from V and 0 bases from J, the junction kept 3 bases outside the gene matches. The CDR3 length is 15 residues. CDR1 MNHNS and CDR2 SASEGT come from the germline V gene. In DNA, the CDR3 is TGTGCCAGCAGTGAAGTAGCGGGTAGCTCCTACGAGCAGTACTTC. It translates to CASSEVAGSSYEQYF.

The rearrangement joins TRBV5-1 to TRBJ1-1; no definite D call. Germline V gives CDR1 SGHRS, CDR2 YFSETQ. The CDR3 is 14 residues long. The V and J ends lost 0 bases and 1 base respectively, with 7 bases between them. The CDR3: CASSLEQTNTEAFF. In nucleotides, the CDR3 is TGCGCCAGCAGCTTGGAACAGACGAACACTGAAGCTTTCTTT.

The rearrangement uses TRBV19 and TRBJ2-1, with D possibly being TRBD2 (5 bases). Trimming removed 7 bases from V and 4 bases from J, with 11 bases in between. The length of the CDR3 is 13 residues. CDR1 is LNHDA and CDR2 is SQIVND in the germline V gene (reference sequence). The CDR3 loop reads CASKRGGYNEQFF. CDR3 nucleotide sequence: TGTGCCAGTAAGAGAGGAGGATACAATGAGCAGTTCTTC.

V usage is TRBV3-1 (or the pseudogene TRBV3-2) and J usage is TRBJ2-1; 9 bases agree with TRBD2. Germline trimming cut 0 bases from V and 12 bases from J; bases unmatched to any gene: 6. Germline values: CDR1 LGHDT, CDR2 YNNKEL (reference sequence). This CDR3 has 14 amino acids. This CDR3 is CASSQDPSGTRQFF. CDR3 DNA: TGTGCCAGCAGCCAAGATCCTAGCGGGACAAGGCAGTTCTTC.

Notes on this clone: This specimen includes other DNA sequences encoding the same CDR3. The chain couples TRBV7-9 to TRBJ2-1, with 12 bases identical to TRBD2. There are 15 residues in the CDR3. From germline, CDR1 is SEHNR and CDR2 FQNEAQ (reference sequence). V lost 2 bases to trimming and J lost 8 bases; unmatched junction nucleotides: 4. CDR3 protein: CASSLIASGRDEQFF. DNA for the CDR3: TGTGCCAGCAGCTTAATCGCTAGCGGGAGGGATGAGCAGTTCTTC. The whole variable domain, remainder taken from reference TRBV7-9 and TRBJ2-1, is DTGVSQNPRHKITKRGQNVTFRCDPISEHNRLYWYRQTLGQGPEFLTYFQNEAQLEKSRLLSDRFSAERPKGSFSTLEIQRTEQGDSAMYLCASSLIASGRDEQFFGPGTRLTVL.

The CDR3 DNA follows: TGTGCCAGCAGCCCGGGACAGGGGTATGAAAAACTGTTTTTT. Its translation is CASSPGQGYEKLFF. V gene TRBV7-9 combines with J gene TRBJ1-4; 10 bases are a match to TRBD1. The CDR3 runs 14 residues. With 5 bases clipped from V and 6 bases from J, the junction kept 3 bases outside the gene matches. CDR1 and CDR2 from the germline V gene are SEHNR and FQNEAQ (reference sequence).

As concerns this clone: The sample contains more than one DNA sequence encoding this CDR3. The chain has TRBV11-2 and TRBJ1-2; TRBD1 matches 7 bases. Germline V gene sequence: CDR1 SGHAT, CDR2 FQNNGV. This CDR3 contains 12 residues. The ends lost 4 bases at V and 8 bases at J; junction bases unmatched: 4. In DNA form, the CDR3 reads TGTGCCAGCAGCTCAACAGGGGACGGCTACACCTTC. Translating gives CASSSTGDGYTF.

The J gene is TRBJ1-5, the V gene TRBV28; D not certain. CDR3 length: 15 residues. The V gene's germline CDR1 is MDHEN and CDR2 SYDVKM. V lost 6 bases, J lost 0 bases, and 12 bases lay in between. In DNA, the CDR3 is TGTGCCAGCAGAGAGAGGGATACTAGCAATCAGCCCCAGCATTTT. Residues: CASRERDTSNQPQHF. Full variable domain (outside the CDR3, taken from reference TRBV28 and TRBJ1-5): DVKVTQSSRYLVKRTGEKVFLECVQDMDHENMFWYRQDPGLGLRLIYFSYDVKMKEKGDIPEGYSVSREKKERFSLILESASTNQTSMYLCASRERDTSNQPQHFGDGTRLSIL.

The chain combines TRBV4-3 with TRBJ2-3; TRBD2 is a possible D gene (5 bases). Trimming left V 2 bases short and J 5 bases short, with 11 bases between. In germline, CDR1 is LGHNA, CDR2 YSLEER. This CDR3 has 14 residues. The CDR3 DNA sequence: TGCGCCAGCAGCCAATCCCCTCGGGGAGATACGCAGTATTTT. Residues: CASSQSPRGDTQYF.

This CDR3 reads CASSLPRDSNTGELFF. The CDR3 region has the DNA TGTGCCAGCAGCCTACCGCGGGACTCGAACACCGGGGAGCTGTTTTTT. This chain uses TRBV7-2 with TRBJ2-2, with D perhaps TRBD2 (6 bases). The CDR3 spans 16 residues. Germline V gene lookup returns CDR1 SGHTA and CDR2 FQGNSA. V gave up 5 bases and J gave up 0 bases, with 13 bases separating them.

V is TRBV7-9 and J is TRBJ1-1; D possibly corresponds to TRBD1 (6 bases). The germline V gene has CDR1 SEHNR and CDR2 FQNEAQ (reference sequence). CDR3 length: 14 amino acids. Trimming cost V 5 bases and J 0 bases, with 10 bases left between them. The CDR3 DNA is TGTGCCAGCAGCAAAACAGGGATGAACACTGAAGCTTTCTTT. Protein sequence: CASSKTGMNTEAFF.

About this clone itself: The sample contains more than one DNA sequence encoding this CDR3. This sequence joins TRBV18 and TRBJ1-4, with 9 positions matching TRBD1. The germline CDR1 and CDR2 sequences are KGHSH and LQKENI. The CDR3 has 14 amino acids. V lost 6 bases, J lost 4 bases, and 3 bases stayed unmatched. CDR3 residues: CASSPGQGNEKLFF. CDR3 nucleotide sequence: TGTGCCAGCTCTCCGGGACAGGGTAATGAAAAACTGTTTTTT. The full variable domain, completed using reference TRBV18 and TRBJ1-4, is NAGVMQNPRHLVRRRGQEARLRCSPMKGHSHVYWYRQLPEEGLKFMVYLQKENIIDESGMPKERFSAEFPKEGPSILRIQQVVRGDSAAYFCASSPGQGNEKLFFGSGTQLSVL.

This clone has just one count. The gene calls are TRBV5-1 and TRBJ2-3, with TRBD1 matching 7 bases. The germline gives CDR1 SGHRS, CDR2 YFSETQ. This CDR3 is built from 15 residues. The trim removed 4 bases at V and 1 base at J, leaving 6 bases unmatched. CDR3 nucleotide sequence: TGCGCCAGCAGCACGTACAGGGGTGGCACAGATACGCAGTATTTT. Protein sequence: CASSTYRGGTDTQYF. Drawing the rest from reference TRBV5-1 and TRBJ2-3, the complete variable domain is KAGVTQTPRYLIKTRGQQVTLSCSPISGHRSVSWYQQTPGQGLQFLFEYFSETQRNKGNFPGRFSGRQFSNSRSEMNVSTLELGDSALYLCASSTYRGGTDTQYFGPGTRLTVL.

This sequence joins TRBV6-2 or TRBV6-3 and TRBJ1-4, with D unclear. The CDR3 covers 13 residues. The germline V gene encodes CDR1 MNHEY and CDR2 SVGEGT. Trimming took 6 bases from V and 4 from J, leaving 9 bases between them. The CDR3 DNA follows: TGTGCCAGCAGCAACAGCGGTAATGAAAAACTGTTTTTT. It specifies CASSNSGNEKLFF.

This clone was counted between two and nine times. The chain links TRBV28 to TRBJ1-1, with no clear D. The CDR3 spans 13 residues. Germline V gene data show CDR1 as MDHEN and CDR2 as SYDVKM. V shed 6 bases and J shed 4 bases, with 12 bases lying between them. CDR3 protein: CASRDNFGTEAFF. DNA for the CDR3: TGTGCCAGCAGAGACAATTTCGGCACTGAAGCTTTCTTT.

V usage is TRBV19 and J usage is TRBJ1-1, with TRBD1 matching over 7 bases. Germline V gene sequence: CDR1 LNHDA, CDR2 SQIVND (reference sequence). This CDR3 region has 15 residues. V shed 5 bases, J shed 0 bases, and the junction held 6 bases outside the gene matches. CDR3 bases: TGTGCCAGTAGTGTAACAGGGGCATTGAACACTGAAGCTTTCTTT. Encoded protein: CASSVTGALNTEAFF.

V usage is TRBV5-1 and J usage is TRBJ2-3; 8 bases map to TRBD2. The CDR3 is made up of 14 amino acids. Looked up from germline, CDR1 is SGHRS and CDR2 is YFSETQ. The J segment lost 4 bases and the V segment lost 9 bases, leaving 10 bases of the junction unmatched. The CDR3: CATGSGRVADTQYF. Here the CDR3 DNA reads TGCGCCACCGGAAGCGGGAGAGTGGCAGATACGCAGTATTTT.